A selection of T cell receptor beta chains follows, all from one sample in a study of early stage breast cancer tumors. Sequencing used immunoSEQ multiplex PCR; TCRdb keeps in-frame clones, though not all of them. The repertoire holds some 32,000 clones, with 70% to 75% as singletons. The specimen sequenced was breast tumor tissue. These receptors came from a young adult with breast cancer. Both conserved end residues are part of each CDR3. A D gene is named only where the DNA matches it firmly. A row's size may be missing; if present it is once, few, many or a size class.

d_call j_call clone_size v_call cdr3_aa cdr3_nt
- TRBJ2-5 - TRBV6-5 CASSRTTRETQYF TGTGCCAGCAGCCGGACGACGAGGGAGACCCAGTACTTC
- TRBJ2-4 - TRBV5-6 CASSLILQGRSQNIQYF TGTGCCAGCAGCCTAATCTTACAGGGAAGGAGCCAAAACATTCAGTACTTC
TRBD1 TRBJ2-7 once TRBV7-9 CASSPGQETYEQYF TGTGCCAGCAGCCCGGGACAGGAGACCTACGAGCAGTACTTC
- TRBJ2-1 - TRBV4-1 CASSHNNEQFF TGCGCCAGCAGCCATAACAATGAGCAGTTCTTC
- TRBJ1-4 - TRBV9 CASAGGGDNEKLFF TGTGCCAGCGCTGGGGGAGGGGACAATGAAAAACTGTTTTTT
- TRBJ2-7 - TRBV7-9 CATGADLYSYEQYF TGTGCCACCGGGGCGGACCTCTATTCTTACGAGCAGTACTTC
- TRBJ1-3 - TRBV19 CASSQQQNTIYF TGTGCCAGTAGCCAACAGCAAAACACCATATATTTT
TRBD2 TRBJ2-5 once TRBV9 CASSRGGSGSLQETQYF TGTGCCAGCAGCCGCGGAGGGAGCGGGAGTTTGCAGGAGACCCAGTACTTC
- TRBJ1-4 - TRBV6-1 CASSVGAGEKLFF TGTGCCAGCAGTGTGGGGGCTGGCGAAAAACTGTTTTTT
- TRBJ1-5 - TRBV6-5 CASSYDSNQPQHF TGTGCCAGCAGTTACGATAGCAATCAGCCCCAGCATTTT
- TRBJ2-6 few TRBV29-1 CSVEAGNSGANVLTF TGCAGCGTTGAAGCGGGGAACTCTGGGGCCAACGTCCTGACTTTC
TRBD1 TRBJ1-2 few TRBV27 CASHRDRVSGCGYTF TGTGCCAGCCACAGGGACAGGGTGTCTGGCTGTGGCTACACCTTC
TRBD2 TRBJ2-1 - TRBV5-8 CASTLAGRKYNEQFF TGTGCCAGCACCTTAGCGGGACGAAAATACAATGAGCAGTTCTTC
- TRBJ2-3 - TRBV7-2 CASSSSTDTQYF TGTGCCAGCAGCTCAAGCACAGATACGCAGTATTTT
TRBD2 TRBJ2-2 once TRBV9 CASNVGGLALTGELFF TGTGCCAGCAACGTAGGAGGACTAGCGTTGACCGGGGAGCTGTTTTTT
TRBD2 TRBJ2-3 - TRBV11-2 CASTPGTSNIDTQYF TGTGCCAGCACCCCAGGGACTAGCAATATAGATACGCAGTATTTT
- TRBJ1-1 - TRBV25-1 CASSEVGRESEAFF TGTGCCAGCAGTGAAGTGGGTAGGGAATCTGAAGCTTTCTTT
TRBD2 TRBJ2-1 - TRBV10-3 CAISERLADNEQFF TGTGCCATCAGTGAGAGGCTAGCGGACAATGAGCAGTTCTTC
- TRBJ1-1 - TRBV12-5 CASGLGVSLAEAFF TGTGCTAGTGGTTTGGGCGTATCATTGGCTGAAGCTTTCTTT
TRBD2 TRBJ2-1 once TRBV7-7 CASSVGLDGWNEQFF TGTGCCAGCAGCGTCGGACTAGATGGTTGGAATGAGCAGTTCTTC
- TRBJ2-3 few TRBV4-1 CASSQDPPDTQYF TGCGCCAGCAGCCAGGATCCCCCAGATACGCAGTATTTT
- TRBJ2-1 - TRBV19 CASSIVAFSSYNEQFF TGTGCCAGTAGTATCGTAGCGTTTAGCTCCTACAATGAGCAGTTCTTC
TRBD2 TRBJ2-7 - TRBV10-3 CAISGRGLAGEREQYF TGTGCCATCAGTGGGCGCGGACTAGCGGGGGAGAGGGAGCAGTACTTC
- TRBJ2-3 - TRBV7-3 CASSSPPRADTQYF TGTGCCAGCAGCTCACCCCCTAGGGCAGATACGCAGTATTTT
TRBD1 TRBJ1-6 - TRBV18 CASSPRTGQGTVSNNSPLHF TGTGCCAGCTCACCACGGACGGGACAGGGGACTGTTTCGAATAATTCACCCCTCCACTTT
TRBD1 TRBJ1-5 - TRBV2 CASRVGQGGNQPQHF TGTGCCAGCAGGGTAGGACAGGGGGGAAATCAGCCCCAGCATTTT
TRBD2 TRBJ2-5 - TRBV9 CASSVGLLAGGGQETQYF TGTGCCAGCAGCGTAGGGCTCCTAGCGGGAGGTGGCCAAGAGACCCAGTACTTC
- TRBJ2-1 - TRBV19 CASQWNNEQFF TGTGCCTCCCAGTGGAACAATGAGCAGTTCTTC
- TRBJ1-1 - TRBV11-3 CASSRDRRDTEAFF TGTGCCAGCAGCAGAGATCGGAGGGACACTGAAGCTTTCTTT
- TRBJ1-1 - TRBV10-3 CAIRERDKNTEAFF TGTGCCATCAGAGAACGGGACAAGAACACTGAAGCTTTCTTT
TRBD2 TRBJ2-1 - TRBV10-1 CASSRLAGNEQFF TGCGCCAGCAGCCGACTAGCGGGTAATGAGCAGTTCTTC
- TRBJ1-3 - TRBV5-1 CASSLELGRTIYF TGCGCCAGCAGCTTGGAACTTGGGAGGACCATATATTTT
- TRBJ2-7 - TRBV5-6 CASSFNYEQYF TGTGCCAGCAGCTTTAACTACGAGCAGTACTTC
TRBD1 TRBJ1-5 - TRBV19 CASSMGQEQPQHF TGTGCCAGTAGTATGGGACAGGAACAGCCCCAGCATTTT
- TRBJ2-5 once TRBV7-8 CASRRQGQETQYF TGTGCCAGCAGGCGTCAGGGGCAAGAGACCCAGTACTTC
- TRBJ2-5 - TRBV7-8 CASSSRPQGSQETQYF TGTGCCAGCAGCTCAAGGCCCCAGGGGTCCCAAGAGACCCAGTACTTC
- TRBJ2-3 - TRBV5-1 CASSEGLSSAAGDTQYF TGCGCCAGCAGCGAAGGACTTTCCTCGGCAGCGGGTGATACGCAGTATTTT
- TRBJ2-3 - TRBV7-6 CASSLGLSSDTQYF TGTGCCAGCAGCTTAGGACTATCTTCGGATACGCAGTATTTT
- TRBJ1-1 - TRBV5-1 CASFRDNTEAFF TGCGCCTCCTTCCGAGATAACACTGAAGCTTTCTTT
- TRBJ2-3 - TRBV6-6 CASSYIATTDTQYF TGTGCCAGCAGTTACATTGCGACTACAGATACGCAGTATTTT
- TRBJ1-5 - TRBV18 CASSSRSGGGVDSNQPQHF TGTGCCAGCTCATCCAGGTCTGGGGGGGGAGTTGATAGCAATCAGCCCCAGCATTTT
TRBD2 TRBJ2-1 - TRBV2 CASSTTRGLAGQSSYNEQFF TGTGCCAGCAGTACCACCAGGGGACTAGCGGGCCAGAGCTCCTACAATGAGCAGTTCTTC
- TRBJ1-1 few TRBV7-8 CASSLAQGLDTEAFF TGTGCCAGCAGCTTAGCCCAGGGTTTGGACACTGAAGCTTTCTTT
- TRBJ2-2 - TRBV4-1 CASSQEIAGELFF TGCGCCAGCAGCCAAGAAATAGCCGGGGAGCTGTTTTTT
TRBD2 TRBJ2-5 - TRBV29-1 CSVDVGEGRETQYF TGCAGCGTGGATGTTGGGGAGGGCCGGGAGACCCAGTACTTC
- TRBJ1-5 - TRBV5-4 CASSLVGESNQPQHF TGTGCCAGCAGCTTGGTAGGGGAAAGCAATCAGCCCCAGCATTTT
- TRBJ1-6 - TRBV7-2 CASSLKSQGNSPLHF TGTGCCAGCAGCTTAAAATCCCAGGGAAACTCACCCCTCCACTTT
- TRBJ1-2 - TRBV19 CASSSPDKYGYTF TGTGCCAGTAGTTCCCCGGACAAATATGGCTACACCTTC
- TRBJ2-2 few TRBV10-3 CAISGLGSGELFF TGTGCCATCAGTGGACTAGGGTCCGGGGAGCTGTTTTTT
TRBD1 TRBJ2-7 - TRBV6-5 CASSRTGGSYEQYF TGTGCCAGCAGTCGGACAGGGGGCAGCTACGAGCAGTACTTC
- TRBJ2-1 - TRBV6-6 CASTDQEVQFF TGTGCCAGCACCGACCAGGAGGTGCAGTTCTTC
- TRBJ2-7 few TRBV18 CASSPSEGDEQYF TGTGCCAGCTCACCCTCGGAGGGGGACGAGCAGTACTTC
- TRBJ1-5 - TRBV19 CASSIQGSSQPQHF TGTGCCAGTAGTATTCAGGGGAGTAGTCAGCCCCAGCATTTT
- TRBJ1-2 - TRBV6-6 CASSYSTGSNYGYTF TGTGCCAGCAGTTACTCGACCGGCTCTAACTATGGCTACACCTTC
TRBD1 TRBJ1-1 - TRBV30 CAWSVPGQRFLNTEAFF TGTGCCTGGAGTGTACCGGGACAGAGATTTTTGAACACTGAAGCTTTCTTT